These 20 T cell receptor beta chains originate from one sample sequenced in a study of Tregs in tolerant kidney transplant recipients. Data came from immunoSEQ multiplex PCR; TCRdb stores just in-frame clones and leaves some out. The sample has some 100,000 clones, roughly nine tenths seen once. Material: CD4+ T cells from blood. These receptors originate from a human donor in good health.

V gene TRBV5-4 combines with J gene TRBJ2-3; TRBD2 is a possible D gene (5 bases). The CDR3 is 16 amino acids. Per germline, CDR1 SGHNT and CDR2 YYREEE (reference sequence). V was cut by 3 bases and J by 1 base, with 15 bases left in between. DNA for the CDR3: TGTGCCAGCAGCTACTATGGACTTACTGGCACAGATACGCAGTATTTT. It yields the protein CASSYYGLTGTDTQYF.

This chain connects TRBV5-1 to TRBJ1-2, with D tentatively TRBD1 (5 bases). V lost 7 bases and J 3 bases, leaving 16 bases between the germline ends. Per the germline V gene, CDR1 is SGHRS and CDR2 is YFSETQ. The CDR3 sequence is 14 residues long. The CDR3 protein is CASSPLGGDYGYTF. The CDR3 bases are TGCGCCAGCTCCCCCTTGGGGGGGGACTATGGCTACACCTTC.

The chain is built from TRBV23-1 and TRBJ2-7; D perhaps matches TRBD1 (6 bases). TRBV23-1 is reported as an ORF; its role is uncertain. Trimming pared 3 bases from V and 0 bases from J, leaving 21 bases between. CDR3 length: 18 residues. The CDR3 coding sequence is TGCGCCAGCAGTCAGCTGTACCCACCGGGACACCTCTCCTACGAGCAGTACTTC. It yields the protein CASSQLYPPGHLSYEQYF.

This clone was detected only a few times. The chain combines TRBV6-1 with TRBJ2-1; 8 nucleotides line up with TRBD1. V lost 4 bases, J lost 8 bases, and 13 bases stayed unmatched. CDR1 and CDR2 (germline): MNHNS, SASEGT. The CDR3 totals 16 residues. The CDR3 region is CASSGQGQGPRYEQFF. DNA of the CDR3: TGTGCCAGCAGTGGACAGGGGCAAGGCCCGAGGTATGAGCAGTTCTTC.

V usage is TRBV19 and J usage is TRBJ1-1; D gene unclear. Germline assignment: CDR1 LNHDA and CDR2 SQIVND (reference sequence). CDR3 length: 14 amino acids. Deletions cut 4 bases from V and 4 bases from J, with 13 bases between. For the CDR3, the DNA is TGTGCCAGTAGTAAAGGGAGGGAGGGCACTGAAGCTTTCTTT. Its protein product is CASSKGREGTEAFF.

This clone was counted a single time. V gene TRBV5-1 combines with J gene TRBJ2-7, with a weak D call TRBD1 (6 bases). V lost 5 bases to trimming and J lost 8 bases, with 17 bases between them. The CDR3 is 13 residues long. The germline V gene encodes CDR1 SGHRS and CDR2 YFSETQ. CDR3 nucleotides: TGCGCCAGCAGAAATCAGGACAGCTCCAAGCAGTACTTC. Translation: CASRNQDSSKQYF.

V and J are TRBV9 and TRBJ2-2, with a possible D match to TRBD2 (7 bases). The CDR3 extends over 17 amino acids. Germline assignment: CDR1 SGDLS and CDR2 YYNGEE. Between the trimmed V and J ends, which lost 3 bases and 4 bases, there was a span of 19 bases. Written as DNA, the CDR3 is TGTGCCAGCAGCGGGGGGCTAGCGGCTAGTCCCACCGGGGAGCTGTTTTTT. It yields the protein CASSGGLAASPTGELFF.

The DNA for the CDR3 is TGCGCCAGCAGGGAAGTCGGCGACAGGGACCAAGAGACCCAGTACTTC. It is translated as CASREVGDRDQETQYF. This chain uses TRBV5-1 with TRBJ2-5, with TRBD1 matching 7 bases. J was trimmed by 0 bases and V by 5 bases; bases with no gene match: 10. The CDR3 has 16 amino acids. Germline V gene data show CDR1 as SGHRS and CDR2 as YFSETQ.

The chain couples TRBV27 to TRBJ1-4, with D unresolved. V was trimmed by 4 bases and J by 6 bases, leaving 9 bases between them. The germline V gene encodes CDR1 MNHEY and CDR2 SMNVEV (reference sequence). The CDR3 has 13 residues. The CDR3 is CASSSPNYEKLFF. In DNA, the CDR3 is TGTGCCAGCAGTTCCCCAAACTATGAAAAACTGTTTTTT.

The J gene is TRBJ1-2, the V gene TRBV7-2; weak D call: TRBD1 (6 bases). CDR3 length equals 13 residues. V dropped 5 bases and J dropped 4 bases, with 11 bases sitting between them. CDR1 is SGHTA and CDR2 is FQGNSA in the germline V gene. The CDR3 DNA follows: TGTGCCAGCAGCCCTCAGGGGTTCTATGGCTACACCTTC. Protein sequence: CASSPQGFYGYTF. Supplemented by reference TRBV7-2 and TRBJ1-2, the full variable domain reads GAGVSQSPSNKVTEKGKDVELRCDPISGHTALYWYRQSLGQGLEFLIYFQGNSAPDKSGLPSDRFSAERTGGSVSTLTIQRTQQEDSAVYLCASSPQGFYGYTFGSGTRLTVV.

This clone was seen just once. This sequence joins TRBV5-4 and TRBJ2-5, with 9 bases matching TRBD1. This CDR3 has 16 amino acids. V shed 4 bases and J 5 bases; nucleotides not matched to a gene: 12. Germline loops: CDR1 SGHNT, CDR2 YYREEE (reference sequence). The CDR3 DNA sequence: TGTGCCAGCAGCCAGACCCGACAGGGGGGATCGGAGACCCAGTACTTC. Protein sequence: CASSQTRQGGSETQYF.

For this clone: An end of the junction differs from the germline gene, which may be a read error. The chain has TRBV27 and TRBJ2-5, with D hard to call. CDR1 is MNHEY and CDR2 is SMNVEV in the germline V gene (reference sequence). The CDR3 is made up of 15 amino acids. The CDR3 region is CASSPATMAQATQYF. The CDR3 nucleotides read TGTGCCAGCAGTCCCGCGACCATGGCCCAAGCGACCCAGTACTTC.

This clone was seen only a few times. The rearrangement links TRBV10-2 to TRBJ2-2; TRBD2 might be the D (6 bases). Trimming stripped 0 bases from V and 1 base from J, with 12 bases between. The V gene's germline CDR1 is WSHSY and CDR2 SAAADI. The CDR3 runs 17 residues. The DNA of the CDR3 is TGCGCCAGCAGTGAGTCCGCGGGGAAGGTGAACACCGGGGAGCTGTTTTTT. This sequence encodes CASSESAGKVNTGELFF.

CDR3 nucleotides: TGTGCCACCCGGGAGGTCTACGAGCAGTACTTC. Its translation is CATREVYEQYF. The chain has TRBV6-6 and TRBJ2-7, with 7 bases identical to TRBD2. J was trimmed by 3 bases and V by 10 bases; bases with no gene match: 3. Germline-derived CDR1 and CDR2 are MNHNY and SVGAGI (reference sequence). This CDR3 is 11 amino acids long.

V usage is TRBV11-1 and J usage is TRBJ2-3, with D unresolved. Trimming left V 1 base short and J 2 bases short, with 4 bases between. The V gene's germline CDR1 is SGHAT and CDR2 FQDESV (reference sequence). The CDR3 is made up of 13 amino acids. CDR3 DNA: TGTGCCAGCAGCTTAGGGGTCACAGATACGCAGTATTTT. Encoded protein: CASSLGVTDTQYF.

This chain connects TRBV29-1 to TRBJ1-3; D is possibly TRBD1 (5 bases). The length of the CDR3 is 14 residues. V was shortened by 4 bases and J by 0 bases, with 10 bases between the two germline ends. The germline CDR1 and CDR2 sequences are SQVTM and ANQGSEA. The DNA of the CDR3 is TGCAGCGTTGGGGGCCGCGGCTCTGGAAACACCATATATTTT. Translation gives CSVGGRGSGNTIYF.

The chain links TRBV6-1 to TRBJ2-1, with TRBD2 matching 7 bases. V shed 4 bases, J shed 2 bases, and the junction held 8 bases outside the gene matches. Looked up from germline, CDR1 is MNHNS and CDR2 is SASEGT. This CDR3 region has 16 residues. This CDR3 reads CASSAGTTRTYNEQFF. In DNA form, the CDR3 reads TGTGCCAGCAGTGCTGGGACTACAAGAACCTACAATGAGCAGTTCTTC.

This chain uses TRBV9 with TRBJ2-3; D is possibly TRBD2 (7 bases). V was cut by 2 bases and J by 1 base, with 11 bases left in between. The V gene's germline CDR1 is SGDLS and CDR2 YYNGEE. CDR3 length: 15 residues. The CDR3 protein is CASSVRGAGTDTQYF. The CDR3 DNA sequence: TGTGCCAGCAGCGTCCGGGGGGCGGGCACAGATACGCAGTATTTT.

The rearrangement links TRBV6-1 to TRBJ2-5, with D possibly matching TRBD1 (5 bases). Germline V lookup: CDR1 MNHNS, CDR2 SASEGT. The CDR3 covers 12 residues. V shed 1 base and J shed 6 bases, with 6 bases lying between them. The CDR3 region is CASSEGQQTQYF. The DNA for the CDR3 is TGTGCCAGCAGTGAAGGACAGCAGACCCAGTACTTC.

The V and J genes are TRBV7-2 and TRBJ2-7, with TRBD1 matching 8 bases. V shed 4 bases, J shed 4 bases, and the junction held 12 bases outside the gene matches. Germline V gene data show CDR1 as SGHTA and CDR2 as FQGNSA. The CDR3 runs 16 residues. As DNA, the CDR3 is TGTGCCAGCAGCTCGCGTGGGGCCAGGGGGCAGTACGAGCAGTACTTC. It translates to CASSSRGARGQYEQYF.